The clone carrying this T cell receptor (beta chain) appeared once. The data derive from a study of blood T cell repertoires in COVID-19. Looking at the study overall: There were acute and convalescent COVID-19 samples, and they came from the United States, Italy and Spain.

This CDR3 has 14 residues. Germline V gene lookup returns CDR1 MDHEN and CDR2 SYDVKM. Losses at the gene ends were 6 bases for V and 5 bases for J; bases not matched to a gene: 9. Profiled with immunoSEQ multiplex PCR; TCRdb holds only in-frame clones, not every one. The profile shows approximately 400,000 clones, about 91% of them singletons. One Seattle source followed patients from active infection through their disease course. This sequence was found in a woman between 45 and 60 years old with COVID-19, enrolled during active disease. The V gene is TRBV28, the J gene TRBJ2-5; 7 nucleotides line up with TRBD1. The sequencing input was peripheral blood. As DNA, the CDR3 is TGTGCCAGCAGCTCCCTACAGGGGAAGGAGACCCAGTACTTC. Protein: CASSSLQGKETQYF. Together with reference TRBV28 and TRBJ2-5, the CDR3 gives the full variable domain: DVKVTQSSRYLVKRTGEKVFLECVQDMDHENMFWYRQDPGLGLRLIYFSYDVKMKEKGDIPEGYSVSREKKERFSLILESASTNQTSMYLCASSSLQGKETQYFGPGTRLLVL.